The 20 T cell receptor beta chains reported below all come from one sample, sequenced in a study of CD8+ T cells in alopecia areata. Extraction and reverse transcription of RNA yielded cDNA as the sequencing template. Some clones are missing from TCRdb's copy, which holds only in-frame ones; the method was immunoSEQ multiplex PCR. The data contain approximately 200,000 clones, approximately 40% of them singletons. Specified treatment: oral pan-JAK inhibitor, 5-10 mg twice daily. The sequencing here drew on CD4+ T cells sorted from blood, taken around week 37, from a patient treated with tofacitinib. All receptors derive from a human donor with alopecia areata.

This sequence joins TRBV7-2 and TRBJ2-6, with D tentatively TRBD1 (5 bases). Germline CDR1 reads SGHTA; CDR2 reads FQGNSA. V shed 5 bases and J shed 4 bases, with 12 bases lying between them. This CDR3 is built from 15 residues. The CDR3 sequence: CASSPRVRGANVLTF. CDR3 bases: TGTGCCAGCAGCCCCAGGGTGCGGGGGGCCAACGTCCTGACTTTC.

This clone occurred a few times. V gene TRBV6-1 combines with J gene TRBJ2-3; TRBD2 aligns across 8 bases. This CDR3 comprises 16 residues. V lost 7 bases, J lost 0 bases, and 9 bases stayed unmatched. Germline CDR1 MNHNS, CDR2 SASEGT. The CDR3 region has the DNA TGTGCCAGCAATGACCGCGGGAGGCTGAGCACAGATACGCAGTATTTT. It codes for CASNDRGRLSTDTQYF.

As DNA, the CDR3 is TGTGCCAGCATTAAATTCGATGGCTACACCTTC. This translates into CASIKFDGYTF. The chain has TRBV2 and TRBJ1-2; D gene unclear. The V gene's germline CDR1 is SNHLY and CDR2 FYNNEI. V was shortened by 7 bases and J by 6 bases, with 9 bases between the two germline ends. The CDR3 contains 11 residues.

In its sample, this clone was seen a few times. The rearrangement uses TRBV23-1 and TRBJ2-7, with D perhaps matching TRBD1 or TRBD2 (5 bases each). TRBV23-1 is marked as an open reading frame, function uncertain. V dropped 9 bases and J dropped 3 bases, with 12 bases sitting between them. The CDR3 loop spans 12 amino acids. Here the CDR3 DNA reads TGCGCCAGGCAACTGGGGGACTACGAGCAGTACTTC. The encoded protein is CARQLGDYEQYF.

This clone was recorded a few times. The rearrangement joins TRBV5-1 to TRBJ2-7; tentative D call: TRBD2 (5 bases). This CDR3 region has 13 residues. Trimming cost V 0 bases and J 4 bases, with 8 bases left between them. The V gene's germline CDR1 is SGHRS and CDR2 YFSETQ. CDR3 residues: CASSLVRGYEQYF. The CDR3 nucleotides are TGCGCCAGCAGCTTGGTACGGGGTTACGAGCAGTACTTC.

The gene calls are TRBV7-2 and TRBJ2-3; D is undetermined. CDR1 SGHTA and CDR2 FQGNSA come from the germline V gene. The CDR3 runs to 14 residues. V was shortened by 1 base and J by 1 base, with 6 bases between the two germline ends. The CDR3 region is CASSLGPGTDTQYF. CDR3 nucleotide sequence: TGTGCCAGCAGCTTAGGTCCGGGCACAGATACGCAGTATTTT.

This clone was seen a handful of times. The V and J genes are TRBV29-1 and TRBJ2-2; 8 positions match TRBD2. CDR1 and CDR2 (germline): SQVTM, ANQGSEA. The CDR3 is 14 amino acids. V was clipped by 4 bases and J by 2 bases; unmatched bases: 3. The CDR3 is CSVGSGENTGELFF. The DNA for the CDR3 is TGCAGCGTTGGTAGCGGGGAAAACACCGGGGAGCTGTTTTTT.

This clone has a handful of counts. The V and J genes are TRBV5-4 and TRBJ2-3, with 9 bases fitting TRBD2. This CDR3 is built from 16 residues. J gave up 4 bases and V 3 bases, and 9 bases lay outside the gene matches. The germline V gene encodes CDR1 SGHNT and CDR2 YYREEE (reference sequence). CDR3 amino acids: CASSSRPSGIADTQYF. The CDR3 nucleotides are TGTGCCAGCAGCTCCCGTCCTAGCGGGATTGCAGATACGCAGTATTTT.

The rearrangement joins TRBV7-2 to TRBJ2-3; TRBD2 matches at 14 bases. Germline V gene data show CDR1 as SGHTA and CDR2 as FQGNSA. The CDR3 sequence is 16 residues long. V lost 5 bases, J lost 5 bases, and 6 bases stayed unmatched. The CDR3 DNA reads TGTGCCAGCAGCCTGACTAGCGGGAGGGCAGGAGATACGCAGTATTTT. This sequence encodes CASSLTSGRAGDTQYF.

This clone has just a few counts. The V gene is TRBV4-2, the J gene TRBJ2-5; D possibly corresponds to TRBD1 (6 bases). Germline loops: CDR1 LGHNA, CDR2 YNFKEQ. V lost 1 base and J lost 4, with 22 bases in between. CDR3 length: 18 amino acids. CDR3: CASSQGYSLQGKGETQYF. CDR3 in DNA: TGTGCCAGCAGCCAAGGATATTCCCTTCAGGGGAAAGGAGAGACCCAGTACTTC.

This clone has just a few counts. The chain has TRBV7-2 and TRBJ2-5; 10 nucleotides match TRBD1. From germline, CDR1 is SGHTA and CDR2 FQGNSA. The junction had 4 bases not matched to a gene; V was cut back by 1 base and J by 2 bases. The CDR3 covers 16 residues. The CDR3 is CASSLVLDRGQETQYF. The CDR3 DNA is TGTGCCAGCAGCTTAGTTCTGGACAGGGGGCAAGAGACCCAGTACTTC.

This clone was seen just once. The V and J genes are TRBV30 and TRBJ2-3; D may be TRBD1 or TRBD2 (7 bases each). The V and J ends lost 2 bases and 0 bases respectively, with 9 bases between them. Germline V gene data show CDR1 as GTSNPN and CDR2 as SVGIG (reference sequence). The CDR3 length is 14 residues. In nucleotides, the CDR3 is TGTGCCTGGAGTCAGGGGGGGAGCACAGATACGCAGTATTTT. Translation: CAWSQGGSTDTQYF.

There are a few counts of this clone. The chain carries TRBV6-6 and TRBJ2-4; TRBD2 is a possible D gene (5 bases). The CDR3 has 12 residues. From germline, CDR1 is MNHNY and CDR2 SVGAGI (reference sequence). Trimming stripped 7 bases from V and 8 bases from J, with 12 bases between. This CDR3 is CASISTGDIQYF. For the CDR3, the DNA is TGTGCCAGCATATCCACCGGGGACATTCAGTACTTC.

There are a few counts of this clone. The chain has TRBV6-1 and TRBJ2-7; D remains ambiguous. The germline CDR1 and CDR2 sequences are MNHNS and SASEGT. This CDR3 has 15 residues. Trimming removed 2 bases at V and 0 bases at J, with 11 bases between. Here the CDR3 DNA reads TGTGCCAGCAGTGAATCCGACATCTTCTCCTACGAGCAGTACTTC. Translation gives CASSESDIFSYEQYF.

The chain couples TRBV6-5 to TRBJ2-7, with D unclear. The CDR3 length is 14 residues. The V gene lost 0 bases and the J gene lost 7 bases, with 13 bases spanning the gap. Germline CDR1 MNHEY, CDR2 SVGAGI. The CDR3 DNA reads as TGTGCCAGCAGTTACTCAGGTCTTAAGGCGGAGCAGTACTTC. Amino acid sequence: CASSYSGLKAEQYF.

The table lists this clone with a few counts. The rearrangement joins TRBV6-4 to TRBJ2-3; 9 positions agree with TRBD2. The J segment lost 2 bases and the V segment lost 3 bases, leaving 3 bases of the junction unmatched. Germline assignment: CDR1 MRHNA and CDR2 SNTAGT. This CDR3 is built from 15 residues. CDR3 protein: CASSDSGRTTDTQYF. The CDR3 DNA reads TGTGCCAGCAGTGATAGCGGGAGAACCACAGATACGCAGTATTTT.

This clone was seen only a few times. The chain combines TRBV23-1 with TRBJ1-4, with TRBD1 as a possible D gene (5 bases). TRBV23-1 carries the ORF label, with uncertain function. Trimming took off 10 bases at V and 8 bases at J, with 20 bases between the two ends. The CDR3 length is 14 residues. The CDR3 region is CATIRASWGEKLFF. In nucleotides, the CDR3 is TGCGCCACCATCCGGGCTTCCTGGGGGGAAAAACTGTTTTTT.

This clone was seen a few times. This sequence joins TRBV7-2 and TRBJ2-3; the match to TRBD2 covers 8 bases. Trimming took 5 bases from V and 4 from J; bases not matched to a gene: 11. The CDR3 has 16 amino acids. The germline gives CDR1 SGHTA, CDR2 FQGNSA. The DNA of the CDR3 is TGTGCCAGCAGCCCCCAACCCGGAGCGGGAGCAGATACGCAGTATTTT. As protein: CASSPQPGAGADTQYF.

This clone was seen a few times. This rearrangement joins TRBV20-1 to TRBJ1-1; D remains unclear. The germline gives CDR1 DFQATT, CDR2 SNEGSKA (reference sequence). The CDR3 runs to 11 residues. V was shortened by 6 bases and J by 1 base, with 6 bases between the two germline ends. CDR3 protein: CSATQNTEAFF. CDR3 DNA sequence: TGCAGTGCCACACAGAACACTGAAGCTTTCTTT.

This sequence joins TRBV6-1 and TRBJ1-5, with D hard to call. CDR3 length: 11 residues. Germline V lookup: CDR1 MNHNS, CDR2 SASEGT. The V gene lost 10 bases and the J gene lost 5 bases, with 9 bases spanning the gap. The DNA for the CDR3 is TGTGCCACCCCTCACGATCAGCCCCAGCATTTT. Protein sequence: CATPHDQPQHF.